The present TCR beta chain was sequenced within a study of Tregs in tolerant kidney transplant recipients. Some clones are missing from TCRdb's copy, which holds only in-frame ones; the method was immunoSEQ multiplex PCR. Altogether 84,000 or so clones are present, roughly 93% being singletons, with the ten largest covering 1.5% to 2%. On this clone: The antigen remains unidentified.

Related graft donors supplied nonmyeloablative bone marrow transplants, and mixed chimerism was transient. Unstimulated regulatory T cells (CD4+CD25+CD127-), CD4+CD25- non-regulatory cells, CD4 and CD8 cells were FACS-sorted from thawed PBMCs. The CDR3 is made up of 14 amino acids. CDR1 GTSNPN and CDR2 SVGIG come from the germline V gene (reference sequence). Trimming at V came to 2 bases and at J to 7 bases, leaving 6 bases not matched to a gene. Whole-study results and caveats: Expanding Tregs on activated donor B cells appeared to best identify donor-specific TCRbeta clones. In tolerant patients, donor-specific Tregs outgrew total Tregs, suggesting antigen-driven expansion.

This specimen was CD4+ T cells from blood (PBMCs), taken 12 months after the transplant. This rearrangement joins TRBV30 to TRBJ2-1; 9 positions agree with TRBD1. The sequence was collected from a human patient who received a combined kidney and bone marrow transplant. Some T cells may be the graft donor's. The CDR3 bases are TGTGCCTGGAGTCTTACGGGACAGGGAAATGAGCAGTTCTTC. Translation: CAWSLTGQGNEQFF.